This T cell receptor (beta chain) was observed in a study of Graves' ophthalmopathy and Graves' hyperthyroidism. The table lists this clonotype with a count of one. Amplified material comprised TCR beta CDR3 regions derived from RNA transcripts. RT-PCR in the first round used HTBI primers; a second-round multiplex PCR followed. TCRdb re-analysed the multiplex PCR reads in MiXCR, keeping a single row per CDR3 protein. The sample lists approximately 700,000 distinct CDR3 sequences; roughly 39% were seen once. Germline CDR1 ENHRY, CDR2 SYGVKD. J was trimmed by 7 bases and V by 8 bases; bases with no gene match: 11. The CDR3 is made up of 15 amino acids.

The specimen was peripheral blood. The sequence was collected from an adult man with Graves' ophthalmopathy. The chain recombines TRBV10-3 with TRBJ1-6; 7 nucleotides agree with TRBD1. The CDR3 DNA is TGTGCCATCGCCCCCGGGGACAGCAACAATTCACCCCTCCACTTT. Translated: CAIAPGDSNNSPLHF.